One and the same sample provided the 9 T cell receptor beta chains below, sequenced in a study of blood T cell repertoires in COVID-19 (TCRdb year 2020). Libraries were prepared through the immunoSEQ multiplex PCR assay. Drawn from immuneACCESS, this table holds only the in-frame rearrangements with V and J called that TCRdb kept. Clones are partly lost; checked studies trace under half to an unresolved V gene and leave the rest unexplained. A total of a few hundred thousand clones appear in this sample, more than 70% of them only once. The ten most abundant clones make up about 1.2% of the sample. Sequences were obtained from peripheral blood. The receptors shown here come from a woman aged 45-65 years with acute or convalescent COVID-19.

DNA for the CDR3: TGTGCCATCAGTGAATGGACTAGCGGGAGGGATAACACCGGGGAGCTGTTTTTT. Its protein product is CAISEWTSGRDNTGELFF. The chain is built from TRBV10-3 and TRBJ2-2; 15 bases map to TRBD2. The CDR3 length is 18 residues. The junction had 4 bases not matched to a gene; V was cut back by 3 bases and J by 2 bases. Per the germline V gene, CDR1 is ENHRY and CDR2 is SYGVKD.

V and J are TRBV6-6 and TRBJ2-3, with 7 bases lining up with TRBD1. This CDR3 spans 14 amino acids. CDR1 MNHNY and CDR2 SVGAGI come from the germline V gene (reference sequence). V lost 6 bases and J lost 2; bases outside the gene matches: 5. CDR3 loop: CASRVQGSTDTQYF. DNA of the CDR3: TGTGCCAGCAGAGTACAGGGGTCCACAGATACGCAGTATTTT.

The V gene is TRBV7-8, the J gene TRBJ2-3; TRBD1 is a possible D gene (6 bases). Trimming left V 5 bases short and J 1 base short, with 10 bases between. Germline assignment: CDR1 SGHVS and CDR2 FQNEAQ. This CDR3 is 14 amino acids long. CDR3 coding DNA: TGTGCCAGCAGCCGAAACAGGGGCACAGATACGCAGTATTTT. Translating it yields CASSRNRGTDTQYF.

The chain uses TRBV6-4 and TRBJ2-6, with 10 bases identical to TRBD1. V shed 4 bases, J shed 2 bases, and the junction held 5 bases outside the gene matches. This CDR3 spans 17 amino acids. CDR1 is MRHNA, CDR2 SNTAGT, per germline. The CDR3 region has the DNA TGTGCCAGCAGTGGGGGGACAGGGGCCGCTGGGGCCAACGTCCTGACTTTC. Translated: CASSGGTGAAGANVLTF.

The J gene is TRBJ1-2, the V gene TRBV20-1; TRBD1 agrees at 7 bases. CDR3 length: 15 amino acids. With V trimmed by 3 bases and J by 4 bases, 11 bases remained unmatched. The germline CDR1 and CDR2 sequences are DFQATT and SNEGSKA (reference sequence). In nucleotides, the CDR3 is TGCAGTGCTAGTGGACAGGCCCACGGCGGCTATGGCTACACCTTC. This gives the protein CSASGQAHGGYGYTF.

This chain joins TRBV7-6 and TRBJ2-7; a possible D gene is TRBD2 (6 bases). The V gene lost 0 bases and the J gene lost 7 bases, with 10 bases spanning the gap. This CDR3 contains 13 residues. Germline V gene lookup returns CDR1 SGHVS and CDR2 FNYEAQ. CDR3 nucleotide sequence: TGTGCCAGCAGCTTAGCTATGGGGGGAGAGCAGTACTTC. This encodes CASSLAMGGEQYF.

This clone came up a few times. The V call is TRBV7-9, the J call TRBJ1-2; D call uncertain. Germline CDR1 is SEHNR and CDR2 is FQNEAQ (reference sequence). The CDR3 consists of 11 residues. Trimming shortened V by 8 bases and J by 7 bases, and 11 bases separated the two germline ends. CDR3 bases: TGTGCCAGCCACGAGGAAGGTGGCTACACCTTC. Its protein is CASHEEGGYTF.

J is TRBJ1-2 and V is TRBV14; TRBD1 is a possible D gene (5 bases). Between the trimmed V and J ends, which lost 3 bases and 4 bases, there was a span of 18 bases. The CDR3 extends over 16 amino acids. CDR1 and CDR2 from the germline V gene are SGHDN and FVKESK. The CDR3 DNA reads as TGTGCCAGCAGCCAGAGTCAAGGGGTTTTTGGCTATGGCTACACCTTC. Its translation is CASSQSQGVFGYGYTF.

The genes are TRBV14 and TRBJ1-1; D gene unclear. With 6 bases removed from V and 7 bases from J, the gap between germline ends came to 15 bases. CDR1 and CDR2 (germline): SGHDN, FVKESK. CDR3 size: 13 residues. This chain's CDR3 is CASSPKVGDEAFF. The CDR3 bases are TGTGCCAGCAGTCCCAAGGTCGGGGATGAAGCTTTCTTT.